The present entry profiles one TCR beta chain with its context. Profiling relied on immunoSEQ multiplex PCR, and the TCRdb table lists in-frame clones only, not all of them. The sample lists over 600,000 clones, 85% to 90% seen once, with around 0.3% in the top ten. This record belongs to a study of blood T cell repertoires in COVID-19. About the research overall: Acute and convalescent COVID-19 specimens originated in the United States, Italy and Spain.

Trimming pared 2 bases from V and 4 bases from J, leaving 11 bases between. This CDR3 is 14 amino acids long. The germline V gene has CDR1 SGHTA and CDR2 FQGNSA. The clonotype originates from a young woman with acute or convalescent COVID-19. The rearrangement joins TRBV7-2 to TRBJ1-2; D is unresolved. Sequences were obtained from peripheral blood. CDR3 sequence: CASSLPPVFYGYTF. The CDR3 bases are TGTGCCAGCAGCTTACCCCCAGTCTTCTATGGCTACACCTTC.